This TCR beta chain was sequenced during a study of blood T cell repertoires in COVID-19. Generated by immunoSEQ multiplex PCR, the TCRdb table keeps only in-frame clones and is missing some. Altogether about 81,000 clones are present, 86% being singletons, with the ten largest covering roughly 27%. CDR3 length: 16 residues. Losses at the gene ends were 0 bases for V and 1 base for J; bases not matched to a gene: 3. In germline, CDR1 is MNHEY, CDR2 SVGEGT. The clonotype was recovered from a human donor in a cohort sampled during active COVID-19. The sample was peripheral blood. V gene TRBV6-2 or TRBV6-3 combines with J gene TRBJ1-5, with TRBD1 identical over 7 bases. The CDR3 DNA follows: TGTGCCAGCAGTTACTCAGGAGGGGGCAGCAATCAGCCCCAGCATTTT. Its protein is CASSYSGGGSNQPQHF.